Below are 15 T cell receptor beta chains sequenced from a single sample in a study of T cells after yellow fever vaccination. One entry per CDR3 protein results from TCRdb running MiXCR on the 5' RACE reads. The table records around 320,000 distinct CDR3 sequences, approximately 10% of them present only once. The material sequenced was CD4+ T cells sorted from PBMCs, taken 5 days after the yellow fever booster vaccination. All receptors come from a young man who received the YFV17D yellow fever vaccine.

This clonotype was counted between two and nine times. This chain links TRBV6-5 with TRBJ1-6, with D unclear. CDR1 is MNHEY and CDR2 is SVGAGI in the germline V gene. V was pared by 5 bases and J by 8 bases, with 10 bases between. The CDR3 extends over 13 amino acids. The CDR3 sequence: CASSSRGDSPLHF. CDR3 DNA: TGTGCCAGCAGTAGCCGGGGAGATTCACCCCTCCACTTT.

Ten or more counts support this clonotype. The V gene is TRBV27, the J gene TRBJ1-4, with D possibly matching TRBD1 (5 bases). Germline CDR1 is MNHEY and CDR2 is SMNVEV (reference sequence). V shed 3 bases and J shed 3 bases, with 8 bases lying between them. The CDR3 contains 14 residues. CDR3 DNA: TGTGCCAGCAGTTTCGTGGGGGCTAATGAAAAACTGTTTTTT. Its translation: CASSFVGANEKLFF. Supplemented by reference TRBV27 and TRBJ1-4, the full variable domain reads EAQVTQNPRYLITVTGKKLTVTCSQNMNHEYMSWYRQDPGLGLRQIYYSMNVEVTDKGDVPEGYKVSRKEKRNFPLILESPSPNQTSLYFCASSFVGANEKLFFGSGTQLSVL.

This clonotype was counted only a few times. The rearrangement joins TRBV5-1 to TRBJ2-5, with D possibly TRBD2 on 6 matching bases. CDR3 length equals 14 residues. V was shortened by 4 bases and J by 5 bases, with 15 bases between the two germline ends. Germline V gene lookup returns CDR1 SGHRS and CDR2 YFSETQ. CDR3 sequence reads: CASSAAGAGETQYF. The DNA for the CDR3 is TGCGCCAGCAGCGCGGCCGGGGCGGGGGAGACCCAGTACTTC.

Ten or more counts support this clonotype. The chain recombines TRBV4-3 with TRBJ1-6; 9 bases agree with TRBD1. Germline V gene lookup returns CDR1 LGHNA and CDR2 YSLEER. J gave up 9 bases and V 1 base, and 13 bases lay outside the gene matches. This CDR3 comprises 18 residues. In DNA, the CDR3 is TGCGCCAGCAGCCAAGCACAGCTCTACCGGGACAGGGTTTCACCCCTCCACTTT. This gives the protein CASSQAQLYRDRVSPLHF.

The J gene is TRBJ1-2, the V gene TRBV3-1; 9 nucleotides line up with TRBD1. This CDR3 contains 14 residues. V dropped 5 bases and J dropped 6; count of bases not matched to a gene: 7. CDR1 is LGHDT, CDR2 YNNKEL, per germline (reference sequence). The CDR3 sequence is CASSIRDRDHGYTF. In DNA form, the CDR3 reads TGTGCCAGCAGCATCCGGGACAGGGACCATGGCTACACCTTC.

This clonotype has a handful of counts. This chain connects TRBV9 to TRBJ1-2; D is perhaps TRBD1 (6 bases). The CDR3 is made up of 14 amino acids. The germline CDR1 and CDR2 sequences are SGDLS and YYNGEE. V lost 3 bases, J lost 3 bases, and 12 bases lay in between. CDR3 sequence: CASSGDIVYYGYTF. The CDR3 DNA follows: TGTGCCAGCAGCGGGGACATTGTCTACTATGGCTACACCTTC.

This clonotype has just one count. The CDR3 here is CASSLTRGLSYEQYF. As DNA, the CDR3 is TGCGCCAGCAGCCTAACCCGCGGACTCTCATACGAGCAGTACTTC. This chain connects TRBV4-1 to TRBJ2-7; D is perhaps TRBD2 (5 bases). Trimming removed 4 bases at V and 4 bases at J, with 17 bases between. The germline CDR1 and CDR2 sequences are MGHRA and YSYEKL. This CDR3 has 15 amino acids.

This clonotype occurred a few times. This chain uses TRBV7-2 with TRBJ1-2; no definite D call. The CDR3 is 16 residues long. The germline gives CDR1 SGHTA, CDR2 FQGNSA. V was shortened by 2 bases and J by 0 bases, with 13 bases between the two germline ends. The DNA for the CDR3 is TGTGCCAGCAGCTTAAGTCGGGTCTCAGCTAACTATGGCTACACCTTC. As protein: CASSLSRVSANYGYTF.

Many counts were recorded for this clonotype. The chain employs TRBV18 and TRBJ2-5; the D is unclear. Germline V CDR1 and CDR2: KGHSH, LQKENI. Trimming cost V 2 bases and J 7 bases, with 14 bases left between them. The CDR3 covers 14 residues. CDR3 sequence (DNA): TGTGCCAGCTCACCAGGTCTAAACGGGTGGACCCAGTACTTC. Protein product: CASSPGLNGWTQYF.

Ten or more counts support this clonotype. The V gene is TRBV29-1, the J gene TRBJ2-1, with TRBD1 matching 7 bases. J was trimmed by 0 bases and V by 7 bases; bases with no gene match: 6. The CDR3 totals 14 residues. CDR1 is SQVTM, CDR2 ANQGSEA, per germline. Here the CDR3 reads CSASDRSSYNEQFF. CDR3 nucleotides: TGCAGCGCCTCGGACAGGAGCTCCTACAATGAGCAGTTCTTC.

The V and J genes are TRBV12-3 or TRBV12-4 and TRBJ2-5, with D perhaps matching TRBD1 (5 bases). V lost 4 bases and J 4 bases, leaving 10 bases between the germline ends. The CDR3 is made up of 13 amino acids. The CDR3 DNA reads TGTGCCAGCAGTTGGGAAAGGGGAGAGACCCAGTACTTC. This translates into CASSWERGETQYF.

The chain carries TRBV12-3 or TRBV12-4 and TRBJ1-4; possible D gene TRBD1, 5 bases. There are 16 residues in the CDR3. Trimming left V 1 base short and J 4 bases short, with 13 bases between. CDR3 amino acids: CASSLGQGWSNEKLFF. In nucleotides, the CDR3 is TGTGCCAGCAGTTTAGGCCAGGGCTGGAGTAATGAAAAACTGTTTTTT.

The chain is built from TRBV4-1 and TRBJ2-3; D not resolved. This CDR3 region has 16 residues. Germline V gives CDR1 MGHRA, CDR2 YSYEKL. V lost 3 bases and J 0 bases, leaving 13 bases between the germline ends. The CDR3 spells CASSQMDLVSTDTQYF. The CDR3 DNA reads TGCGCCAGCAGCCAGATGGACCTAGTAAGCACAGATACGCAGTATTTT.

The chain has TRBV7-2 and TRBJ2-7; maybe TRBD1 (6 bases). The CDR3 extends over 13 amino acids. The germline gives CDR1 SGHTA, CDR2 FQGNSA. V was clipped by 5 bases and J by 4 bases, with 12 bases between them. CDR3 sequence (DNA): TGTGCCAGCAGCCCAGGACAGCAATACGAGCAGTACTTC. It translates to CASSPGQQYEQYF.

This chain links TRBV6-6 with TRBJ1-2; 12 bases map to TRBD1. The V segment lost 0 bases and the J segment 2 bases; nucleotides outside the gene matches: 4. The CDR3 sequence is 17 residues long. The germline V gene encodes CDR1 MNHNY and CDR2 SVGAGI (reference sequence). The CDR3 spells CASSYSRGTGGNYGYTF. The CDR3 region has the DNA TGTGCCAGCAGTTACTCACGGGGGACAGGGGGCAACTATGGCTACACCTTC.